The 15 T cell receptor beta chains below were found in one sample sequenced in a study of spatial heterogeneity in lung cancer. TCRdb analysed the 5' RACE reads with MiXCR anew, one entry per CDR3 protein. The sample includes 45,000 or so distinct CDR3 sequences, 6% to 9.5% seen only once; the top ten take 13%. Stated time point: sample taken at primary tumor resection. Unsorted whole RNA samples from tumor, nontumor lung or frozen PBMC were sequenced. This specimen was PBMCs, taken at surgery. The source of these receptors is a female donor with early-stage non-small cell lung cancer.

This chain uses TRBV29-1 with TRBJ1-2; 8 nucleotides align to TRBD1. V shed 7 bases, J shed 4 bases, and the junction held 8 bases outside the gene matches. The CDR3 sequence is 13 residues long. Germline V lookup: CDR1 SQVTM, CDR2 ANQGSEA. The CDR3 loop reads CSGGDRGGYGYTF. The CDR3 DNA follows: TGCAGCGGTGGAGACAGGGGTGGCTATGGCTACACCTTC.

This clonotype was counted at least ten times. This chain's CDR3 is CASSLERRNQPQHF. The DNA for the CDR3 is TGTGCCAGCAGTCTCGAGAGGCGGAATCAGCCCCAGCATTTT. The chain couples TRBV12-3 or TRBV12-4 to TRBJ1-5; the D is unclear. This CDR3 comprises 14 residues. The germline V and J ends were trimmed by 5 bases and 4 bases, with 12 bases remaining between them.

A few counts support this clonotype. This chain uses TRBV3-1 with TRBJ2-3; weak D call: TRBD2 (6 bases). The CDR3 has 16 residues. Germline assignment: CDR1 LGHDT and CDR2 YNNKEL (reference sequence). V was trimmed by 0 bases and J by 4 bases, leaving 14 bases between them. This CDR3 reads CASSQDLGGSADTQYF. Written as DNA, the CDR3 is TGTGCCAGCAGCCAAGATCTAGGAGGGTCGGCAGATACGCAGTATTTT.

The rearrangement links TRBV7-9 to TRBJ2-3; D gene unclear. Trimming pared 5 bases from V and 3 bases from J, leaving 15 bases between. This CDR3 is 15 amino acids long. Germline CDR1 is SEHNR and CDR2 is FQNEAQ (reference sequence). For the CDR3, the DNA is TGTGCCAGCAGCACTCGACCCACCGGGACAGATACGCAGTATTTT. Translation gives CASSTRPTGTDTQYF.

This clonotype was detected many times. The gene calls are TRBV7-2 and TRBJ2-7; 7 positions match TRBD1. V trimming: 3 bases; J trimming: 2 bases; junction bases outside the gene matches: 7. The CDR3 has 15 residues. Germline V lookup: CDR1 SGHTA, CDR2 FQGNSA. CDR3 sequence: CASSFLGTAPYEQYF. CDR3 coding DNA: TGTGCCAGCAGCTTTCTCGGGACAGCACCCTACGAGCAGTACTTC.

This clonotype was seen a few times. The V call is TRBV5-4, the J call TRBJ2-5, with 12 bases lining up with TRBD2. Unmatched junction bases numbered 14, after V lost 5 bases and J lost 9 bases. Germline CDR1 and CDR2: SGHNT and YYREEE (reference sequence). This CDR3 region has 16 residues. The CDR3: CASSTQLAGGRGAQYF. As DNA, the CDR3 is TGTGCCAGCAGTACCCAACTAGCGGGGGGCCGGGGGGCCCAGTACTTC.

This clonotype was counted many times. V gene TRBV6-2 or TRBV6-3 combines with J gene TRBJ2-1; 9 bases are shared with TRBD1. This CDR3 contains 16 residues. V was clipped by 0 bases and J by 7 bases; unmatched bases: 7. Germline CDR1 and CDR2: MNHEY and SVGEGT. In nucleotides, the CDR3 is TGTGCCAGCAGTTACTCAGGAGGGACAGGGCCTAATGAGCAGTTCTTC. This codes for CASSYSGGTGPNEQFF.

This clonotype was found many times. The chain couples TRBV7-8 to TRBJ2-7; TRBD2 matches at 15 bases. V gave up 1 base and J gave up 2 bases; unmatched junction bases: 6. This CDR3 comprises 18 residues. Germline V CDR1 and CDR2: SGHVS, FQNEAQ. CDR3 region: CASSLEGTSGGLAYEQYF. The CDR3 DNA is TGTGCCAGCAGCTTAGAGGGGACTAGCGGGGGGTTAGCCTACGAGCAGTACTTC. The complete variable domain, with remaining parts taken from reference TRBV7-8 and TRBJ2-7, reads GAGVSQSPRYKVAKRGQDVALRCDPISGHVSLFWYQQALGQGPEFLTYFQNEAQLDKSGLPSDRFFAERPEGSVSTLKIQRTQQEDSAVYLCASSLEGTSGGLAYEQYFGPGTRLTVT.

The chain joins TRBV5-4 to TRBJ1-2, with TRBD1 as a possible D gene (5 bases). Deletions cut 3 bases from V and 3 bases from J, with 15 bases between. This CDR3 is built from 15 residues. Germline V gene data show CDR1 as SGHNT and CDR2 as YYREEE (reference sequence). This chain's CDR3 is CASSYQGQVDYGYTF. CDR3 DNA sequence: TGTGCCAGCAGCTACCAGGGCCAGGTGGACTATGGCTACACCTTC.

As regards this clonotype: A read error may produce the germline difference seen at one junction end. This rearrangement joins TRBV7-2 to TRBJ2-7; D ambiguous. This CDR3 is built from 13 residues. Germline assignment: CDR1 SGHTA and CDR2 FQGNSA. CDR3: CASRGGTSHEQYF. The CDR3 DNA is TGTGCCAGCAGAGGCGGCACCTCCCACGAGCAGTACTTC.

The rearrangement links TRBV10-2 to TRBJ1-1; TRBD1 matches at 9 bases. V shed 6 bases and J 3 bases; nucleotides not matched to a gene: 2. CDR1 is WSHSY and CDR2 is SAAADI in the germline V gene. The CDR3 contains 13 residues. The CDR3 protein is CASRQGADTEAFF. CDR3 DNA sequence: TGCGCCAGCAGACAGGGGGCGGACACTGAAGCTTTCTTT.

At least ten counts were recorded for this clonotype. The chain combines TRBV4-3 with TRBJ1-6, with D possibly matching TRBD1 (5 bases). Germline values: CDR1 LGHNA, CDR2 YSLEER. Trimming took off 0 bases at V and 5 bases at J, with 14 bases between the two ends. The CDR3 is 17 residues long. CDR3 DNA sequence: TGCGCCAGCAGCCAAGAGGGGACCGGACGAAATAATTCACCCCTCCACTTT. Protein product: CASSQEGTGRNNSPLHF.

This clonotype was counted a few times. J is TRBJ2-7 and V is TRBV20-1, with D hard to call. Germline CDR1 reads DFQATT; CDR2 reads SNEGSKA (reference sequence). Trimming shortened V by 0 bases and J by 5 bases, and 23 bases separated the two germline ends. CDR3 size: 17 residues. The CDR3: CSARDRGGGPVPNEQYF. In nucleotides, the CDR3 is TGCAGTGCTAGAGATCGAGGTGGTGGACCAGTTCCTAACGAGCAGTACTTC.

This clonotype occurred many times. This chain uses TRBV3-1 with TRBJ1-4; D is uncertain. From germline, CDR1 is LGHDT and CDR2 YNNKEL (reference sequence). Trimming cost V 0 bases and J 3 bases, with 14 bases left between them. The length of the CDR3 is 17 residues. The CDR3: CASSQDVLGIPNEKLFF. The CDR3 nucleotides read TGTGCCAGCAGCCAAGACGTGCTGGGGATACCTAATGAAAAACTGTTTTTT. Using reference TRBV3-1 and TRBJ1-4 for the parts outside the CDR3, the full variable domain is DTAVSQTPKYLVTQMGNDKSIKCEQNLGHDTMYWYKQDSKKFLKIMFSYNNKELIINETVPNRFSPKSPDKAHLNLHINSLELGDSAVYFCASSQDVLGIPNEKLFFGSGTQLSVL.

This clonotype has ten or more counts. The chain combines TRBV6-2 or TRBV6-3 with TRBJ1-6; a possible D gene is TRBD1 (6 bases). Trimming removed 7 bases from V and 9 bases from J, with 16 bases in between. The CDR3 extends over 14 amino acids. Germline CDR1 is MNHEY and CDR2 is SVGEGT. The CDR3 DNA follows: TGTGCCAGCAAGCCTCAGGCGGGGGCTTCACCCCTCCACTTT. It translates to CASKPQAGASPLHF.